This T cell receptor (beta chain) derives from a study of tumor-infiltrating lymphocytes in primary liver carcinoma. Unsorted bulk tissue of roughly 18-32 mg yielded co-extracted RNA and DNA. Surgical resection served as treatment for the primary liver carcinoma of these patients. TCR beta cDNA was reverse-transcribed from about 500 ng of total RNA. The reaction used a constant-region primer and ProtoScript II reverse transcriptase. Modified slightly, ARM-PCR produced TCR beta libraries over three nested multiplex PCR rounds. TRBV1-TRBV30 forward and Cbeta reverse primers drove the first two approximately 10-cycle rounds. TCRdb reprocessed the multiplex PCR reads with MiXCR, giving one entry per CDR3 protein. The profile shows around 100,000 distinct CDR3 sequences, about 67% of them singletons. This CDR3 has 11 residues. The V gene lost 8 bases and the J gene lost 1 base, with 5 bases spanning the gap. CDR1 and CDR2 from the germline V gene are MDHEN and SYDVKM.

This clonotype has a count of ten or more. Sequencing used liver tumor tissue from sampling region 2. The subset: tumor region T2, inferior pole. This chain joins TRBV28 and TRBJ1-1; unclear D gene. The sequence came from a woman between 55 and 75 years old with primary liver carcinoma and hepatitis B virus infection. CDR3 region: CASRSNTEAFF. DNA of the CDR3: TGTGCCAGCCGATCGAACACTGAAGCTTTCTTT.